This T cell receptor (beta chain) was profiled in a study of T cell changes during pregnancy in multiple sclerosis. CDR1 and CDR2 (germline): MNHEY, SVGAGI. The V gene lost 2 bases and the J gene lost 5 bases, with 18 bases spanning the gap. The CDR3 consists of 16 residues. Assay used: immunoSEQ multiplex PCR; TCRdb lists only in-frame clones, some missing. In the table there are around 62,000 clones, roughly 93% of which are singletons. The origin of this receptor is a female donor with multiple sclerosis, enrolled in a pregnancy study. Source: CD8+ T cells from peripheral blood mononuclear cells, taken in the second trimester of pregnancy. The gene calls are TRBV6-5 and TRBJ2-5, with D tentatively TRBD2 (6 bases). The CDR3 spells CASSYGGTAISETQYF. As DNA, the CDR3 is TGTGCCAGCAGTTACGGGGGGACCGCGATTTCGGAGACCCAGTACTTC.